This TCR beta chain appears in the sequencing data of a study of Ad26.COV2.S vaccination and SARS-CoV-2 variants. General observations from the study: Considerable breadth of spike-specific CD8+ and CD4+ T cell responses has reportedly been documented following vaccination.

Treatment indicated: 15 to 20 received Ad26.COV2.S at low or high dose, single or two shots; about 5 received placebo; per-sample allocation not given. Collection of the samples took place on day 63 after the first injection of vaccine or placebo. Boston supplied an adult donor aged 18-55 years. This clone was seen just once. Its target is unknown. The protocol was immunoSEQ multiplex PCR, while the TCRdb copy is restricted to in-frame clones and leaves out a portion. Among 300,000 to 350,000 clones listed, 88% were seen once. Germline assignment: CDR1 SGHTA and CDR2 FQGTGA. The CDR3 runs 14 residues. V lost 5 bases to trimming and J lost 0 bases, with 10 bases between them.

The sequenced sample was peripheral blood, obtained in a trial of Ad26.COV2.S vaccine versus placebo. The TCR was taken from a person between 18 and 60 years old who received the Ad26.COV2.S COVID-19 vaccine or a placebo. The rearrangement uses TRBV7-3 and TRBJ1-1; D gene uncertain. Here the CDR3 DNA reads TGTGCCAGCAGCGAAGATTCCCTGAACACTGAAGCTTTCTTT. It codes for CASSEDSLNTEAFF.